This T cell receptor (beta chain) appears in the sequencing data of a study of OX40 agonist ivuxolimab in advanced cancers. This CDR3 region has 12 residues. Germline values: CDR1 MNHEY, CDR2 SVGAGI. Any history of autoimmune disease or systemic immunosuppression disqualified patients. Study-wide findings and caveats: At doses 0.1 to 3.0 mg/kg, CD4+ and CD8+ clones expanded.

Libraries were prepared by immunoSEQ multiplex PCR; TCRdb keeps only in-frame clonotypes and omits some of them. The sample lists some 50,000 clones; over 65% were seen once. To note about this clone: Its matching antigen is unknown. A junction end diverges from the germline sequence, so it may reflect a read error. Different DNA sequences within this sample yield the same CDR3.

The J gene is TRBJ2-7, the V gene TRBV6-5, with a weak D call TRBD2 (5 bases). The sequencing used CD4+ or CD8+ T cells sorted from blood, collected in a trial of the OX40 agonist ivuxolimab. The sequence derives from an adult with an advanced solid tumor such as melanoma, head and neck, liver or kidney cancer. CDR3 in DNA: TGTGCCAGCAGTACGGGAACCTACGAGCAGTATTTC. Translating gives CASSTGTYEQYF.